This T cell receptor (beta chain) was sequenced during a study of blood T cell repertoires in COVID-19. About the study: The origin of the acute and convalescent COVID-19 samples was the United States, Italy and Spain.

Authors' data handling: Amplifying reference gene primers gave estimates of nucleated cell counts. Only in-frame clones appear in the TCRdb table, and some are missing; sequencing was by immunoSEQ multiplex PCR. V and J calls and clone size are copied from that table; D and trimming were computed from the DNA. The sample lists 200,000 to 250,000 clones, around four fifths occurring once. The CDR3 has 15 amino acids. The trim removed 0 bases at V and 8 bases at J, leaving 7 bases unmatched. The germline CDR1 and CDR2 sequences are SGDLS and YYNGEE. Sample: peripheral blood. The rearrangement uses TRBV9 and TRBJ2-5; 10 bases fit TRBD2. The sequence derives from a man aged 25-45 years with active or convalescent COVID-19. The CDR3 nucleotides are TGTGCCAGCAGCGTAGCTACCAGCGGGGGGGCCACCCAGTACTTC. It is translated as CASSVATSGGATQYF.